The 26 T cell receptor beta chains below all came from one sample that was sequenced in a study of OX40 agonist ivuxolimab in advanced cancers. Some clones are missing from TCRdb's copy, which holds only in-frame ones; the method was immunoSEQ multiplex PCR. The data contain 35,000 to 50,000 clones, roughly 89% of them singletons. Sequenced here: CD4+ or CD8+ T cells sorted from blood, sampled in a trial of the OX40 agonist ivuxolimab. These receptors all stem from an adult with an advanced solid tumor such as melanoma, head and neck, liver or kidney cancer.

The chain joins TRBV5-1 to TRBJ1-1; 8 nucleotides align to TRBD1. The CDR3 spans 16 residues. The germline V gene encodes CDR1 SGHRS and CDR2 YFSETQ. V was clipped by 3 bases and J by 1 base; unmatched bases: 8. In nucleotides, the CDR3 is TGCGCCAGCAGCTCCCAGGGGGCAGGAGGGAACACTGAAGCTTTCTTT. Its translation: CASSSQGAGGNTEAFF.

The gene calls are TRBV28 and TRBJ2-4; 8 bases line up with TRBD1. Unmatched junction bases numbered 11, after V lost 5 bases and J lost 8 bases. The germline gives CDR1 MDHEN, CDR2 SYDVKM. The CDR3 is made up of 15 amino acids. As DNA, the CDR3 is TGTGCCAGCAGTGCGGCGACAGGGGTTTTACACATTCAGTACTTC. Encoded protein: CASSAATGVLHIQYF.

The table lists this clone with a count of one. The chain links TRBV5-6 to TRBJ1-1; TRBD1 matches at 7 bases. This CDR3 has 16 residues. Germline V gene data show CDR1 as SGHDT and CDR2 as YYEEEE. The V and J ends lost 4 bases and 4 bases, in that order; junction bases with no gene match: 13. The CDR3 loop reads CASSPTTGLVGTEAFF. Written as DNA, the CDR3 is TGTGCCAGCAGCCCGACGACAGGGTTGGTGGGCACTGAAGCTTTCTTT. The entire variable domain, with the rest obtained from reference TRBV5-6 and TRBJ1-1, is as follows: DAGVTQSPTHLIKTRGQQVTLRCSPKSGHDTVSWYQQALGQGPQFIFQYYEEEERQRGNFPDRFSGHQFPNYSSELNVNALLLGDSALYLCASSPTTGLVGTEAFFGQGTRLTVV.

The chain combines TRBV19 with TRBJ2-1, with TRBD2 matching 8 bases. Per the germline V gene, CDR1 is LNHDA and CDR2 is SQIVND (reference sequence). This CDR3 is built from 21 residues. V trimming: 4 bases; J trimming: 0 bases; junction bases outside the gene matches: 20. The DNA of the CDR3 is TGTGCCAGTAGTACTCCCACCTTAGGGACTAGTGAGTATGTCTCCTACAATGAGCAGTTCTTC. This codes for CASSTPTLGTSEYVSYNEQFF.

This CDR3 reads CASSTYPQETQYF. CDR3 bases: TGTGCCAGTAGCACATACCCTCAAGAGACCCAGTACTTC. The chain carries TRBV19 and TRBJ2-5, with unresolved D. The germline gives CDR1 LNHDA, CDR2 SQIVND (reference sequence). The length of the CDR3 is 13 residues. Deletions cut 6 bases from V and 2 bases from J, with 10 bases between.

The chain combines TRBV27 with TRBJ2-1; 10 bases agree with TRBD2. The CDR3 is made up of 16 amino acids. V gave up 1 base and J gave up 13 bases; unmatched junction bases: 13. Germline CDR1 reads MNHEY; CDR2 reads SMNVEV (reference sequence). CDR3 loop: CASSLYLAGAQQLQFF. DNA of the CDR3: TGTGCCAGCAGTTTATATCTAGCGGGGGCACAACAGTTACAGTTCTTC.

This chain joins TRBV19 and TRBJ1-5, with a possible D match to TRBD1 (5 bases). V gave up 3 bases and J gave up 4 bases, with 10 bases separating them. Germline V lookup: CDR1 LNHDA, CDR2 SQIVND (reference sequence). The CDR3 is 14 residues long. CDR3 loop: CASSIFRGNQPQHF. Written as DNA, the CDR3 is TGTGCCAGTAGTATTTTCCGGGGGAATCAGCCCCAGCATTTT. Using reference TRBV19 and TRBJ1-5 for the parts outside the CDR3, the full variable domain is DGGITQSPKYLFRKEGQNVTLSCEQNLNHDAMYWYRQDPGQGLRLIYYSQIVNDFQKGDIAEGYSVSREKKESFPLTVTSAQKNPTAFYLCASSIFRGNQPQHFGDGTRLSIL.

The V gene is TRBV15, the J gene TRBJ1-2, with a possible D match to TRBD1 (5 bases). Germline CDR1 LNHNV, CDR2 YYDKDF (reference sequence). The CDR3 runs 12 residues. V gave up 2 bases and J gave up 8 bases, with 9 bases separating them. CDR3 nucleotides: TGTGCCACCAGCAGATCAGGGAGCGGCTACACCTTC. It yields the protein CATSRSGSGYTF.

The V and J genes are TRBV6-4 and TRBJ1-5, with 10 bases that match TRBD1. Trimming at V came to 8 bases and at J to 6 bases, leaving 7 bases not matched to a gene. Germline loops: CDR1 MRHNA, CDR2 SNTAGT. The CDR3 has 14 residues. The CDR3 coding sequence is TGTGCCAGCTTTGACAGGGGGCAAACTCAGCCCCAGCATTTT. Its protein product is CASFDRGQTQPQHF.

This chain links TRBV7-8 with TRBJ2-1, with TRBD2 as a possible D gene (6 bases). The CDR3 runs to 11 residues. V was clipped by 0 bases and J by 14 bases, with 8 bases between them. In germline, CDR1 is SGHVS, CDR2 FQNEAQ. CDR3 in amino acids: CASSLAGGEFF. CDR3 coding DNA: TGTGCCAGCAGCTTAGCGGGGGGTGAGTTCTTC.

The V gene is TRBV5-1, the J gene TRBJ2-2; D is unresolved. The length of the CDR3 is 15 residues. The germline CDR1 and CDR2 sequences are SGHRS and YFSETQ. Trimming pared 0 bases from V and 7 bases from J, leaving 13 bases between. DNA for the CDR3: TGCGCCAGCAGCTTGGAGTCGGGCGAAGGCGGGGAGCTGTTTTTT. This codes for CASSLESGEGGELFF.

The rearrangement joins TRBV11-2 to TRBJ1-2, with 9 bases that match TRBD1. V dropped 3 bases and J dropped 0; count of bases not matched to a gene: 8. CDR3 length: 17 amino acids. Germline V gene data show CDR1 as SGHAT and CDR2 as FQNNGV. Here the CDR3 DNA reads TGTGCCAGCAGCTTGGGGACAGGGATGCAGGCTAACTATGGCTACACCTTC. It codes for CASSLGTGMQANYGYTF.

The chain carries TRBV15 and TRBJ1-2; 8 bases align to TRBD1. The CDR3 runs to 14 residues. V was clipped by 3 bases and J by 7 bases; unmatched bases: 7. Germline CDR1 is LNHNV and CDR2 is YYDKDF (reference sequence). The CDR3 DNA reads TGTGCCACCAGCAGTAACACAGGGGGAAGTGGCTACACCTTC. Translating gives CATSSNTGGSGYTF.

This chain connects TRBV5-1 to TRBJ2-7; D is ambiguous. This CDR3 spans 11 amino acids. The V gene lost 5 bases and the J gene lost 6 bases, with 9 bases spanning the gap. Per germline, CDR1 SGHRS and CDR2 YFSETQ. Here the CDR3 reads CASSSQSEQYF. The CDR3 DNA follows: TGCGCCAGCAGTAGTCAGTCCGAGCAGTACTTC.

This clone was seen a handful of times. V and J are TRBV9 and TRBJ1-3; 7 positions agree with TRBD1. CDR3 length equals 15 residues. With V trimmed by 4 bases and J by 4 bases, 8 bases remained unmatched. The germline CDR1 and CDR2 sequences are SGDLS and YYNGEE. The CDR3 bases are TGTGCCAGCAGCCCCCGGGGAGGGGGCGGAAACACCATATATTTT. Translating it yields CASSPRGGGGNTIYF.

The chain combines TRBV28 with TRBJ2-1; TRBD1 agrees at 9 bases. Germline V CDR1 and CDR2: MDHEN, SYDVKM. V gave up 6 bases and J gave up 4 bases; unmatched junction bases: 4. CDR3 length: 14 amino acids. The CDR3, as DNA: TGTGCCAGCAGGTCCGGGACAGGGTACAATGAGCAGTTCTTC. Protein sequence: CASRSGTGYNEQFF.

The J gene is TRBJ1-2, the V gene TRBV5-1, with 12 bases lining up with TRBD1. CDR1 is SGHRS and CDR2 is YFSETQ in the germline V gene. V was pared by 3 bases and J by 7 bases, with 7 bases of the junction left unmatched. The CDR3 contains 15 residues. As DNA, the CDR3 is TGCGCCAGCAGCTCGCCGGGACAGGGGGCGGGTGGCTACACCTTC. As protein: CASSSPGQGAGGYTF.

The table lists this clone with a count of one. The CDR3, as DNA: TGTGCCAGCAGTTACCCTGGCAAGAACACTGAAGCTTTCTTT. It encodes CASSYPGKNTEAFF. This sequence joins TRBV6-6 and TRBJ1-1, with D unclear. Germline-derived CDR1 and CDR2 are MNHNY and SVGAGI (reference sequence). Deletions cut 2 bases from V and 1 base from J, with 8 bases between. The CDR3 contains 14 residues.

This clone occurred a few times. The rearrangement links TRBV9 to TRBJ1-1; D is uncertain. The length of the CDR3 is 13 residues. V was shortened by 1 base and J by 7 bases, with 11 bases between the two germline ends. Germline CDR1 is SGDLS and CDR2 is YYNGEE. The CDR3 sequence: CASSVTGLGEAFF. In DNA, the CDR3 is TGTGCCAGCAGCGTAACCGGCCTAGGTGAAGCTTTCTTT.

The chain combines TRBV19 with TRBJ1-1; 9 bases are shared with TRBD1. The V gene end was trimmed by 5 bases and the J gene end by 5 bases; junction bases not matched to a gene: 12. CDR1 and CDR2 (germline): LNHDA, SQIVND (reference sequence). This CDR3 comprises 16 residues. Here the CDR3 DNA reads TGTGCCAGTAGTGCCCCGAGGGACAGGGAGGGGACTGAAGCTTTCTTT. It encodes CASSAPRDREGTEAFF. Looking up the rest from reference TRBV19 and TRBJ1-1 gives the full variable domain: DGGITQSPKYLFRKEGQNVTLSCEQNLNHDAMYWYRQDPGQGLRLIYYSQIVNDFQKGDIAEGYSVSREKKESFPLTVTSAQKNPTAFYLCASSAPRDREGTEAFFGQGTRLTVV.

The CDR3 DNA follows: TGTGCCAGCAGCTACTCCTGGGACAGCACGTATCAGCCCCAGCATTTT. It is translated as CASSYSWDSTYQPQHF. The V call is TRBV5-8, the J call TRBJ1-5; 7 bases fit TRBD1. With V trimmed by 3 bases and J by 5 bases, 11 bases remained unmatched. Germline lookup yields CDR1 SGHTS and CDR2 YDEGEE. The CDR3 has 16 amino acids.

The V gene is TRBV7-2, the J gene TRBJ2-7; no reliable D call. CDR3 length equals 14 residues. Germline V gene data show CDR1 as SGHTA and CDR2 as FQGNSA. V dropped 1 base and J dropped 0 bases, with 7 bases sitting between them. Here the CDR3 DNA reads TGTGCCAGCAGCTTAGAGAGTACCTCCTACGAGCAGTACTTC. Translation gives CASSLESTSYEQYF. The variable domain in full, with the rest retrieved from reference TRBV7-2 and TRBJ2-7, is GAGVSQSPSNKVTEKGKDVELRCDPISGHTALYWYRQSLGQGLEFLIYFQGNSAPDKSGLPSDRFSAERTGGSVSTLTIQRTQQEDSAVYLCASSLESTSYEQYFGPGTRLTVT.

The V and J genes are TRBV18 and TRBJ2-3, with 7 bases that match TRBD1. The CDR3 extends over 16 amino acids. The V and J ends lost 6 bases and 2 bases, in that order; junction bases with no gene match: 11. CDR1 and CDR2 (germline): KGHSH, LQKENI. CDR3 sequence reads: CASSVVAGGPTDTQYF. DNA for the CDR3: TGTGCCAGCTCCGTGGTGGCAGGGGGTCCCACAGATACGCAGTATTTT.

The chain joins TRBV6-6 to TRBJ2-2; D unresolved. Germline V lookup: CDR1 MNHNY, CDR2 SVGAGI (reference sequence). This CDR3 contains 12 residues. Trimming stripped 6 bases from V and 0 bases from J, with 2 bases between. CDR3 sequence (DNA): TGTGCCAGCAGCTCGAACACCGGGGAGCTGTTTTTT. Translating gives CASSSNTGELFF.

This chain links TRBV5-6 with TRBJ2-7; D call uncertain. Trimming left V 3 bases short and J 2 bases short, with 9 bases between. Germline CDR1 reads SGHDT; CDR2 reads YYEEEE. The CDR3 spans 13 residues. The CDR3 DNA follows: TGTGCCAGCAGCTCCTACCAGACCTACGAGCAGTACTTC. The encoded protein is CASSSYQTYEQYF.

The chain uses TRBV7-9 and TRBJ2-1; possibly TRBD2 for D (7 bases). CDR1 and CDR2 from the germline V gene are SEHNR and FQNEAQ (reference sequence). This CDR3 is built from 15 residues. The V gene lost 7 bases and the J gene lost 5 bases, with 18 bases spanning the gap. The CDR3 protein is CASNVGGPYDNEQFF. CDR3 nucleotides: TGTGCCAGCAACGTGGGGGGGCCGTATGACAATGAGCAGTTCTTC.